This T cell receptor (beta chain) was recovered during a study of T cells in Graves' hyperthyroidism and ophthalmopathy. Study at large: Blood from the periphery was taken at initial diagnosis, before any treatment.

TCR beta CDR3 regions were amplified from RNA. RT-PCR in the first round (using the HTBI primer set) targeted the TCR CDR3. TCRdb processed the multiplex PCR reads anew with MiXCR; each CDR3 protein has one entry. The sample lists some 360,000 distinct CDR3 sequences, around 13% occurring once. This clonotype showed up just a few times. Among the patients, aged 18 to 65, hyperthyroidism was newly diagnosed and had lasted under 2 months. Isolation of PBMCs was performed on 8.5 to 10 ml fresh peripheral blood. Per germline, CDR1 LNHDA and CDR2 SQIVND (reference sequence). With 5 bases clipped from V and 3 bases from J, the junction kept 13 bases outside the gene matches. This CDR3 is built from 16 residues.

Sequencing was carried out using blood. The rearrangement joins TRBV19 to TRBJ2-7; TRBD1 matches at 7 bases. This clonotype was obtained from a woman between 55 and 75 years old with Graves' hyperthyroidism. The chain's CDR3 is CASSSLGRGINYEQYF. CDR3 bases: TGTGCCAGTAGTTCCCTTGGCAGGGGGATTAACTACGAGCAGTACTTC.